This TCR beta chain was obtained from a study of CD8 T cells in Susac syndrome. Random hexamers primed reverse transcription of about 0.5 to 1 ug RNA. TCRdb reprocessed the immunoSEQ multiplex PCR reads via MiXCR and lists one record per CDR3 protein. The table records some 130,000 distinct CDR3 sequences, around 94% of them present only once. Germline CDR1 is LNHDA and CDR2 is SQIVND (reference sequence). Trimming took off 7 bases at V and 8 bases at J, with 23 bases between the two ends. The CDR3 contains 16 residues. This sequence joins TRBV19 and TRBJ2-2; D ambiguous. The sequence was collected from a human donor with multiple sclerosis. The sequenced material came from CD4+ T cells from PBMCs. The CDR3 region is CASTTKPRNIPGELFF. In DNA, the CDR3 is TGTGCCAGTACCACCAAGCCCCGAAACATTCCGGGGGAGCTGTTTTTT.